What follows is one T cell receptor (beta chain) and its context. The antigen is unknown. This specimen belongs to a study of T cell responses to AZD1222 COVID-19 vaccine. The data were produced by immunoSEQ multiplex PCR, yet TCRdb's version contains in-frame clones alone and is incomplete. The repertoire consists of approximately 110,000 clones, with approximately 88% occurring once and the leading ten covering 6.5%. General study points: Clonal diversity was possibly underestimated, and the donors were mostly white British, with more females.

The source of this sequence is an adult who received the AZD1222 COVID-19 vaccine. Sequencing used peripheral blood, obtained 28 days after the second AZD1222 dose.

The CDR3 spells CASRTGQGGGNTIYF. The CDR3, as DNA: TGTGCCAGTAGAACGGGACAGGGAGGAGGAAACACCATATATTTT. The chain is built from TRBV19 and TRBJ1-3; TRBD1 agrees at 9 bases. CDR3 length: 15 amino acids. The ends lost 6 bases at V and 4 bases at J; junction bases unmatched: 7. CDR1 and CDR2 from the germline V gene are LNHDA and SQIVND (reference sequence).